The rows below give T cell receptor beta chains drawn from one sample of a study of blood T cell repertoires in COVID-19. Profiling relied on immunoSEQ multiplex PCR, and the TCRdb table lists in-frame clones only, not all of them. The table shows some 160,000 clones, with more than 85% occurring only once. The sample was peripheral blood. The origin of the receptors is an elderly woman with COVID-19, enrolled during active disease. CDR3s include the opening cysteine and the closing phenylalanine or tryptophan. The D gene is left open where the match is weak. Size is omitted from some rows. Given values are once, few, many or a class for expanded clones.

J	D	size	V	CDR3	DNA
TRBJ1-6	TRBD1	once	TRBV9	CASSPAGGSSPLHF	TGTGCCAGCAGCCCCGCAGGGGGAAGTTCACCCCTCCACTTT
TRBJ2-7	TRBD1	-	TRBV2	CASKRTGDHEQYF	TGTGCCAGCAAACGGACAGGTGACCACGAGCAGTACTTC
TRBJ1-2	-	-	TRBV5-6	CASSFWGGGYTF	TGTGCCAGCAGCTTCTGGGGAGGGGGCTACACCTTC
TRBJ1-1	-	-	TRBV6-2/TRBV6-3	CASSPAGALNTEAFF	TGTGCCAGCAGCCCCGCAGGGGCCCTGAACACTGAAGCTTTCTTT
TRBJ1-1	-	-	TRBV28	CASSFQGTEAFF	TGTGCCAGCAGTTTTCAGGGAACTGAAGCTTTCTTT
TRBJ1-6	TRBD1	-	TRBV28	CASSYYPGTVSNSPLHF	TGTGCCAGCAGTTACTACCCCGGGACAGTTTCAAATTCACCCCTCCACTTT
TRBJ1-6	-	-	TRBV18	CASSRGRNNSPLHF	TGTGCCAGCTCAAGGGGAAGAAATAATTCACCCCTCCACTTT
TRBJ1-2	-	-	TRBV28	CASSWGGVGYTF	TGTGCCAGCAGCTGGGGGGGAGTAGGCTACACCTTC
TRBJ1-1	TRBD1	-	TRBV11-2	CASSGRDRGEAFF	TGTGCCAGCAGCGGCCGGGACAGGGGCGAAGCTTTCTTT
TRBJ1-5	-	-	TRBV6-6	CASITTPLAYQPQHF	TGTGCCAGCATTACGACTCCCCTGGCGTATCAGCCCCAGCATTTT
TRBJ2-6	-	few	TRBV6-2/TRBV6-3	CASTPRGSGANVLTF	TGTGCCAGCACCCCACGGGGCTCTGGGGCCAACGTCCTGACTTTC
TRBJ1-1	TRBD1	-	TRBV28	CASSPPGQVNTEAFF	TGTGCCAGCAGTCCCCCCGGACAGGTGAACACTGAAGCTTTCTTT
TRBJ2-5	-	-	TRBV5-1	CASSPGPIEETQYF	TGCGCCAGCAGCCCTGGGCCGATCGAGGAGACCCAGTACTTC
TRBJ1-3	-	-	TRBV7-9	CASSRIDSSGNTIYF	TGTGCCAGCAGCCGAATTGACAGCTCTGGAAACACCATATATTTT
TRBJ2-7	TRBD1	-	TRBV18	CASSPVGTGTGEQYF	TGTGCCAGCTCACCAGTCGGGACAGGTACCGGCGAGCAGTACTTC
TRBJ2-1	TRBD2	-	TRBV29-1	CSVTSGSNEQFF	TGCAGCGTGACTAGCGGGTCCAATGAGCAGTTCTTC